A selection of T cell receptor beta chains follows, all from one sample in a study of T-cell memory formation after mild COVID-19. MiXCR, run by TCRdb on the 5' RACE reads, gives a single entry per CDR3 protein. This sample has about 39,000 distinct CDR3 sequences; 5% to 7% occur once, and the top ten carry 0.65% to 0.9%. The sample was PBMCs or a T cell subset sorted from them (not recorded which). These TCRs come from an adult who had mild COVID-19 (a few samples of this study predate the infection). Cell type and time point are not known. The CDR3 runs from the conserved cysteine through the conserved F or W. A D gene is named only where the DNA matches it firmly. Size is stated for part of the rows, as once, few or many counts, or as a class when the clone is expanded.

j_call clone_size d_call v_call cdr3_nt cdr3_aa
TRBJ2-7 many - TRBV24-1 TGTGCCACCGGGGCTAGCGTGACTGGCGAGCAGTACTTC CATGASVTGEQYF
TRBJ2-2 many - TRBV6-5 TGTGCCAGCAGTTACTCCCCGACTGACACCGGGGAGCTGTTTTTT CASSYSPTDTGELFF
TRBJ2-5 few TRBD2 TRBV6-5 TGTGCCAGCAGTTACCAGTTGGTAGCGGGAGTCCAAGAGACCCAGTACTTC CASSYQLVAGVQETQYF
TRBJ2-1 - - TRBV30 TGTGCCTGGAGGACCGACTGGGGGGCTTATGAGCAGTTCTTC CAWRTDWGAYEQFF
TRBJ1-2 few TRBD1 TRBV7-3 TGTGCCAGCAGCCCCTTAGACAGGGTGCACTATGGCTACACCTTC CASSPLDRVHYGYTF
TRBJ2-3 - - TRBV15 TGTGCCACCAGCAGTGCCTTCAGAGATACGCAGTATTTT CATSSAFRDTQYF
TRBJ1-1 - - TRBV11-2 TGTGCCAGCAGCTTAGGGGGCCTGGGAACTGAAGCTTTCTTT CASSLGGLGTEAFF
TRBJ2-1 many TRBD2 TRBV24-1 TGTGCCACCAGTGATGACTCTAGCGGAGCCTACAATGAGCAGTTCTTC CATSDDSSGAYNEQFF
TRBJ2-7 many - TRBV15 TGTGCCACCAGCACCCGGGACGTTTTTAGGGAGCAGTACTTC CATSTRDVFREQYF
TRBJ2-1 many TRBD2 TRBV12-3/TRBV12-4 TGTGCCAGCAGCCCTACTTCTCGACTAGCGGGAGGGGATGAGCAGTTCTTC CASSPTSRLAGGDEQFF
TRBJ2-6 many - TRBV7-9 TGTGCCAGCAGCCCACCGAGGGCCAACGTCCTGACTTTC CASSPPRANVLTF
TRBJ2-2 many TRBD2 TRBV5-6 TGTGCCAGCAGCCCGATGGGGGGGACCGTCACCGGGGAGCTGTTTTTT CASSPMGGTVTGELFF
TRBJ1-1 - - TRBV6-5 TGTGCCAGCAGTATTCGAGGGGGTACTGAAGCTTTCTTT CASSIRGGTEAFF
TRBJ2-2 - TRBD2 TRBV12-3/TRBV12-4 TGTGCCAGCAGTCCCTCAAGGGCTAGCGGGGGGATCGGGGAGCTGTTTTTT CASSPSRASGGIGELFF
TRBJ2-7 - TRBD1 TRBV7-2 TGTGCCAGCAAGACGGGACAGGGATCCTACGAGCAGTACTTC CASKTGQGSYEQYF
TRBJ1-2 few - TRBV7-2 TGTGCCAGCAGCTCCCGGACAGTCGACCTCTATGGCTACACCTTC CASSSRTVDLYGYTF
TRBJ2-2 - TRBD1 TRBV9 TGTGCCAGCAGCACCACGGGACAGGGGCGTAAAGCCGGGGAGCTGTTTTTT CASSTTGQGRKAGELFF
TRBJ2-3 many - TRBV14 TGTGCCAGCAGCCAGGGGCTCACAGATACGCAGTATTTT CASSQGLTDTQYF
TRBJ2-7 - TRBD2 TRBV15 TGTGCCACCAGCAGACTCACTAGCGGGAGTAATGAGCAGTACTTC CATSRLTSGSNEQYF
TRBJ2-1 many - TRBV5-1 TGCGCCAGCAGCCTACGGATACAGGGCAATGAGCAGTTCTTC CASSLRIQGNEQFF
TRBJ2-1 - - TRBV27 TGTGCCAGCAGCGGAGGGACGGGAGAGGGTGAGCAGTTCTTC CASSGGTGEGEQFF
TRBJ2-1 - - TRBV7-2 TGTGCCAGCGGGCCCCCGACAGGGAGGAGGGAGTTCTTC CASGPPTGRREFF
TRBJ2-5 many - TRBV12-3/TRBV12-4 TGTGCCAGCAGTAAACAAGAGACCCAGTACTTC CASSKQETQYF
TRBJ1-5 - - TRBV5-5 TGTGCCAGCAGCTTGCGAACAGTCAGCAATCAGCCCCAGCATTTT CASSLRTVSNQPQHF
TRBJ2-5 many - TRBV20-1 TGCAGTGCTAGGGCCCCCCTGGCGAGGGGAGAGACCCAGTACTTC CSARAPLARGETQYF
TRBJ1-2 many - TRBV15 TGTGCCACCAGCAGAGATCATTACGGTGGCTACACCTTC CATSRDHYGGYTF
TRBJ2-3 few - TRBV5-1 TGCGCCAGCAGCTTGGGAGGTTGGACAGATACGCAGTATTTT CASSLGGWTDTQYF
TRBJ2-1 many TRBD1 TRBV9 TGTGCCAGCAGCTCAGGACAGGGGGCCTACAATGAGCAGTTCTTC CASSSGQGAYNEQFF
TRBJ2-3 - - TRBV5-1 TGCGCCAGCAGCGTTGCCCTAGGAAACCGTATAGATACGCAGTATTTT CASSVALGNRIDTQYF
TRBJ2-5 - TRBD2 TRBV10-3 TGTGCCATCAGTCCTAGCGGGGGTCAAGAGACCCAGTACTTC CAISPSGGQETQYF
TRBJ1-2 many - TRBV4-1 TGCGCCAGCAGCCAAGATTCAGCGATTAACTATGGCTACACCTTC CASSQDSAINYGYTF
TRBJ1-2 few - TRBV5-1 TGCGCCAGCAGCTTGGAGGCAGGGTATGGCTACACCTTC CASSLEAGYGYTF
TRBJ2-5 few - TRBV5-6 TGTGCCAGCAGCTTGCGGATCGACAGTACCCAAGAGACCCAGTACTTC CASSLRIDSTQETQYF
TRBJ1-2 - - TRBV11-2 TGTGCCAGCAGCCCAAATAGTAACTATGGCTACACCTTC CASSPNSNYGYTF
TRBJ2-7 few - TRBV12-3/TRBV12-4 TGTGCCAGCAGTTTGGTAGGGGGATCCTACGAGCAGTACTTC CASSLVGGSYEQYF
TRBJ1-5 many - TRBV12-3/TRBV12-4 TGTGCCAGCAGCCCAATGGGGGTAAATCAGCCCCAGCATTTT CASSPMGVNQPQHF
TRBJ2-7 many - TRBV2 TGTGCCAGTGGGACAAGCAACTACGAGCAGTACTTC CASGTSNYEQYF
TRBJ1-1 many - TRBV7-2 TGTGCCAGCAGGTTAAGCCCGTTGGTTAGCACTGAAGCTTTCTTT CASRLSPLVSTEAFF
TRBJ2-7 many - TRBV5-1 TGCGCCAGCAGCTTGTGGGGGGGGCAGGCCTACGAGCAGTACTTC CASSLWGGQAYEQYF
TRBJ2-1 many TRBD2 TRBV20-1 TGCAGTGCTTCGAGCGGGAGGGTCGCCAACAATGAGCAGTTCTTC CSASSGRVANNEQFF
TRBJ1-5 - TRBD1 TRBV20-1 TGCAGTGCTAGCCCAGGGGGGAGAAGCAATCAGCCCCAGCATTTT CSASPGGRSNQPQHF
TRBJ1-2 - TRBD1 TRBV20-1 TGCAGTGCGCGGGACAGGGGGCTAAGAGGCGGCTACACCTTC CSARDRGLRGGYTF